These 23 T cell receptor beta chains originate from one sample sequenced in a study of blood T cell repertoires in COVID-19. Sequencing used immunoSEQ multiplex PCR; TCRdb keeps in-frame clones, though not all of them. The table records 45,000 to 50,000 clones, 83% of them present only once. The material sequenced was peripheral blood. Receptor source: an elderly man in a cohort sampled during active COVID-19.

The rearrangement links TRBV7-6 to TRBJ1-2; 8 bases line up with TRBD1. Germline CDR1 reads SGHVS; CDR2 reads FNYEAQ. V trimming: 4 bases; J trimming: 7 bases; junction bases outside the gene matches: 8. The CDR3 spans 14 residues. The CDR3 here is CASSSDRGRGGYTF. CDR3 nucleotides: TGTGCCAGCAGCTCCGACAGGGGTCGGGGTGGCTACACCTTC.

This clone was observed once. The V gene is TRBV6-2 or TRBV6-3, the J gene TRBJ2-7, with TRBD1 as a possible D gene (5 bases). The V gene lost 0 bases and the J gene lost 2 bases, with 8 bases spanning the gap. The CDR3 runs 14 residues. The germline V gene encodes CDR1 MNHEY and CDR2 SVGEGT. The CDR3: CASSYSQGPYEQYF. The CDR3 DNA reads as TGTGCCAGCAGTTACTCGCAGGGCCCCTACGAGCAGTACTTC.

The chain uses TRBV7-2 and TRBJ2-3; TRBD2 matches at 8 bases. This CDR3 has 14 amino acids. CDR1 is SGHTA and CDR2 is FQGNSA in the germline V gene. The ends lost 1 base at V and 4 bases at J; junction bases unmatched: 1. In DNA, the CDR3 is TGTGCCAGCAGCTTAGGCGGGAGGTCAGATACGCAGTATTTT. This translates into CASSLGGRSDTQYF. Full variable domain (rest looked up from reference TRBV7-2 and TRBJ2-3): GAGVSQSPSNKVTEKGKDVELRCDPISGHTALYWYRQSLGQGLEFLIYFQGNSAPDKSGLPSDRFSAERTGGSVSTLTIQRTQQEDSAVYLCASSLGGRSDTQYFGPGTRLTVL.

This chain uses TRBV2 with TRBJ1-2, with TRBD1 as a possible D gene (6 bases). V was cut by 5 bases and J by 2 bases, with 12 bases left in between. Germline loops: CDR1 SNHLY, CDR2 FYNNEI. The CDR3 sequence is 14 residues long. CDR3 amino acids: CASSMGDNNYGYTF. The CDR3, as DNA: TGTGCCAGCAGTATGGGGGACAACAACTATGGCTACACCTTC.

The rearrangement links TRBV11-1 to TRBJ2-1; 9 bases are a match to TRBD1. V shed 5 bases, J shed 4 bases, and the junction held 6 bases outside the gene matches. The CDR3 loop spans 15 amino acids. CDR1 SGHAT and CDR2 FQDESV come from the germline V gene (reference sequence). CDR3 coding DNA: TGTGCCAGCAGCACCGGACAGGGGCCGTACAATGAGCAGTTCTTC. It yields the protein CASSTGQGPYNEQFF.

This sequence joins TRBV9 and TRBJ2-7, with TRBD1 matching 10 bases. The ends lost 3 bases at V and 6 bases at J; junction bases unmatched: 3. The CDR3 sequence is 13 residues long. Germline CDR1 SGDLS, CDR2 YYNGEE. The CDR3 DNA reads TGTGCCAGCAGCGGACAGGGGGCTACCGAGCAGTACTTC. Residues: CASSGQGATEQYF. The whole variable domain, filled in from reference TRBV9 and TRBJ2-7, reads DSGVTQTPKHLITATGQRVTLRCSPRSGDLSVYWYQQSLDQGLQFLIQYYNGEERAKGNILERFSAQQFPDLHSELNLSSLELGDSALYFCASSGQGATEQYFGPGTRLTVT.

V usage is TRBV5-1 and J usage is TRBJ2-7, with 9 nucleotides matching TRBD1. Per the germline V gene, CDR1 is SGHRS and CDR2 is YFSETQ. With V trimmed by 6 bases and J by 5 bases, 9 bases remained unmatched. The CDR3 is 14 amino acids. The CDR3 DNA sequence: TGCGCCAGCAATCCGGGACAGGGCAAGCACGAGCAGTACTTC. Residues: CASNPGQGKHEQYF.

This clone was found once. The chain links TRBV2 to TRBJ1-1; tentatively, D is TRBD1 (6 bases). This CDR3 region has 11 residues. CDR1 SNHLY and CDR2 FYNNEI come from the germline V gene. Deletions cut 3 bases from V and 11 bases from J, with 10 bases between. Here the CDR3 DNA reads TGTGCCAGCAGTGATGGGGGCTCGGCTTTCTTT. Protein: CASSDGGSAFF.

The chain joins TRBV9 to TRBJ2-5, with no clear D. Trimming removed 0 bases at V and 1 base at J, with 7 bases between. The CDR3 runs to 14 residues. The germline V gene has CDR1 SGDLS and CDR2 YYNGEE. The DNA of the CDR3 is TGTGCCAGCAGCGTAGATCTAGTCCAAGAGACCCAGTACTTC. This codes for CASSVDLVQETQYF.

This clone was counted between two and nine times. The chain joins TRBV10-1 to TRBJ2-7; TRBD1 aligns across 9 bases. J lost 6 bases, V lost 3 bases, and 9 bases had no gene match. The CDR3 is made up of 15 amino acids. Per germline, CDR1 WNHNN and CDR2 SYGVQD (reference sequence). CDR3 DNA: TGCGCCAGCAGTGACCAGGGGACAGGGAAGGTCGAGCAGTACTTC. Translating gives CASSDQGTGKVEQYF.

The chain couples TRBV5-1 to TRBJ1-2; 8 nucleotides agree with TRBD1. V lost 0 bases to trimming and J lost 9 bases; unmatched junction nucleotides: 10. The V gene's germline CDR1 is SGHRS and CDR2 YFSETQ. This CDR3 region has 15 residues. The CDR3 nucleotides are TGCGCCAGCAGCTTGGGACAGGGGAACAGGCTACGCTACACCTTC. This sequence encodes CASSLGQGNRLRYTF.

This chain uses TRBV7-6 with TRBJ2-1; 13 bases match TRBD2. This CDR3 contains 16 residues. V shed 5 bases and J 9 bases; nucleotides not matched to a gene: 10. CDR1 and CDR2 (germline): SGHVS, FNYEAQ. The CDR3 region has the DNA TGTGCCAGCAGCGTCCTCACTAGCGGGGGGGCCGGTGAGCAGTTCTTC. It encodes CASSVLTSGGAGEQFF.

This sequence joins TRBV9 and TRBJ2-7; a possible D gene is TRBD2 (6 bases). The CDR3 contains 16 residues. The V end was cut by 0 bases, the J end by 2 bases, with 15 bases between. CDR1 is SGDLS, CDR2 YYNGEE, per germline. The CDR3 DNA reads TGTGCCAGCAGCGTAGCTGGTATGGGACTGCCCTACGAGCAGTACTTC. Residues: CASSVAGMGLPYEQYF.

The chain employs TRBV28 and TRBJ2-1; D gene unclear. From germline, CDR1 is MDHEN and CDR2 SYDVKM. Trimming removed 6 bases from V and 3 bases from J, with 3 bases in between. This CDR3 is built from 11 residues. The CDR3 DNA follows: TGTGCCAGCAGCCACTACAATGAGCAGTTCTTC. Protein product: CASSHYNEQFF.

The chain recombines TRBV28 with TRBJ2-7; the D gene is possibly TRBD1 (5 bases). The germline V gene has CDR1 MDHEN and CDR2 SYDVKM. The CDR3 runs 13 residues. V lost 3 bases and J lost 1, with 7 bases in between. In nucleotides, the CDR3 is TGTGCCAGCAGTTTGGCAGGGTCCTACGAGCAGTACTTC. It encodes CASSLAGSYEQYF.

The chain couples TRBV9 to TRBJ1-2, with D perhaps TRBD1 (5 bases). The germline CDR1 and CDR2 sequences are SGDLS and YYNGEE. This CDR3 has 16 residues. V lost 0 bases and J 5 bases, leaving 17 bases between the germline ends. CDR3 residues: CASSVDEVGRRYGYTF. The CDR3 coding sequence is TGTGCCAGCAGCGTAGACGAGGTGGGGCGTCGTTATGGCTACACCTTC.

This clone showed up just a few times. This sequence joins TRBV7-8 and TRBJ1-4; 7 nucleotides match TRBD1. V was pared by 5 bases and J by 8 bases, with 8 bases of the junction left unmatched. The CDR3 is 14 amino acids. The germline CDR1 and CDR2 sequences are SGHVS and FQNEAQ. Here the CDR3 reads CASSPTGIGEKLFF. DNA for the CDR3: TGTGCCAGCAGCCCGACAGGGATTGGCGAAAAACTGTTTTTT.

The chain uses TRBV27 and TRBJ2-7; 9 nucleotides agree with TRBD1. The CDR3 contains 14 residues. Germline CDR1 reads MNHEY; CDR2 reads SMNVEV (reference sequence). Trimming removed 6 bases from V and 3 bases from J; junction bases left unmatched: 6. CDR3: CASRKDRGIYEQYF. CDR3 bases: TGTGCCAGCAGAAAGGACAGGGGAATCTACGAGCAGTACTTC.

The chain couples TRBV4-3 to TRBJ1-5, with TRBD1 matching over 8 bases. The V gene's germline CDR1 is LGHNA and CDR2 YSLEER. The CDR3 has 15 residues. V shed 0 bases and J 6 bases; nucleotides not matched to a gene: 4. The CDR3 DNA sequence: TGCGCCAGCAGCCAAGACTCAGGGGGCCGTCAGCCCCAGCATTTT. The encoded protein is CASSQDSGGRQPQHF.

Concerning this clone itself: Other nucleotide sequences in the sample specify the same CDR3. This chain links TRBV7-9 with TRBJ1-4, with 8 bases aligning to TRBD1. Germline V gene sequence: CDR1 SEHNR, CDR2 FQNEAQ (reference sequence). The CDR3 covers 15 residues. V lost 6 bases to trimming and J lost 7 bases; unmatched junction nucleotides: 10. The CDR3 protein is CASSPLGQGGEKLFF. The CDR3 DNA reads as TGTGCCAGCAGTCCTCTAGGACAGGGAGGTGAAAAACTGTTTTTT.

This rearrangement joins TRBV5-1 to TRBJ2-2; the match to TRBD2 covers 13 bases. J lost 4 bases, V lost 3 bases, and 9 bases had no gene match. Germline V gene data show CDR1 as SGHRS and CDR2 as YFSETQ. This CDR3 has 18 amino acids. CDR3: CASSSLAGGPGFTGELFF. For the CDR3, the DNA is TGCGCCAGCAGCTCACTAGCGGGAGGGCCCGGTTTCACCGGGGAGCTGTTTTTT.

The gene calls are TRBV7-3 and TRBJ2-1; possible D gene TRBD2, 7 bases. The CDR3 contains 16 residues. Looked up from germline, CDR1 is SGHTA and CDR2 is FQGTGA. The germline V and J ends were trimmed by 1 base and 9 bases, with 19 bases remaining between them. In nucleotides, the CDR3 is TGTGCCAGCAGCTTAAATGATGCGGGGGCCCGGGGTGAGCAGTTCTTC. It is translated as CASSLNDAGARGEQFF.

V gene TRBV4-1 combines with J gene TRBJ1-2, with 11 bases lining up with TRBD1. Germline CDR1 MGHRA, CDR2 YSYEKL. Trimming removed 0 bases from V and 6 bases from J; junction bases left unmatched: 9. The length of the CDR3 is 17 residues. The CDR3 DNA is TGCGCCAGCAGCCAAGATCCGGACAGGGGGCGCCGGCATGGCTACACCTTC. Translation: CASSQDPDRGRRHGYTF.